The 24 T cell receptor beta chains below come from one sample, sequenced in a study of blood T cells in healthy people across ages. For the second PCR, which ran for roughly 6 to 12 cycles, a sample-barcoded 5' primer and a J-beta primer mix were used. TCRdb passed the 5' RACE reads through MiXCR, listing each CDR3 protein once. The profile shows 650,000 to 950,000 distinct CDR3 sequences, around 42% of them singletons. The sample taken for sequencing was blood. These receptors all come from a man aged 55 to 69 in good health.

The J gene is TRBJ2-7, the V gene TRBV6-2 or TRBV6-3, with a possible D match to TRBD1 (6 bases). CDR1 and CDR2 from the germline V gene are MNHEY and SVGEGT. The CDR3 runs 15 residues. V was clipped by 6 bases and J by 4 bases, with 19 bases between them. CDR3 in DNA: TGTGCCAGCAGCTTGAAAACCGGGACATTTTACGAGCAGTACTTC. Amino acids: CASSLKTGTFYEQYF.

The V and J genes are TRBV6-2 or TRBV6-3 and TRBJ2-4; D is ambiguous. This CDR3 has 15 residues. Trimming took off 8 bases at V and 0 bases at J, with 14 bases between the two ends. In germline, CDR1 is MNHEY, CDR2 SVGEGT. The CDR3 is CASGDSGVAKNIQYF. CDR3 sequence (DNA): TGTGCCAGCGGTGATTCAGGAGTAGCCAAAAACATTCAGTACTTC.

The CDR3 coding sequence is TGTGCCAGCAGGCTCGGGGGGGGGACTGAAGCTTTCTTT. Translated: CASRLGGGTEAFF. The rearrangement links TRBV6-5 to TRBJ1-1; weak D call: TRBD1 (5 bases). The V end was cut by 6 bases, the J end by 5 bases, with 13 bases between. Germline assignment: CDR1 MNHEY and CDR2 SVGAGI. The CDR3 totals 13 residues.

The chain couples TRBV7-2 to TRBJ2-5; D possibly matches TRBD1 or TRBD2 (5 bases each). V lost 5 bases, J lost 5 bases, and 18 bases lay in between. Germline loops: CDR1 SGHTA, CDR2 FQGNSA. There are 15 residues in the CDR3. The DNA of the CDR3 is TGTGCCAGCAGCCTGTACCGGGACCCCAGTGAGACCCAGTACTTC. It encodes CASSLYRDPSETQYF. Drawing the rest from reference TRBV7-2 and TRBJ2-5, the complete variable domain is GAGVSQSPSNKVTEKGKDVELRCDPISGHTALYWYRQSLGQGLEFLIYFQGNSAPDKSGLPSDRFSAERTGGSVSTLTIQRTQQEDSAVYLCASSLYRDPSETQYFGPGTRLLVL.

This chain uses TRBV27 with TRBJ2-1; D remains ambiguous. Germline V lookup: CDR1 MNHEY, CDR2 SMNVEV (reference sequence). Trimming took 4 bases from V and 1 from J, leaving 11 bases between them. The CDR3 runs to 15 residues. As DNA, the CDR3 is TGTGCCAGCAGTTACAACCTCGGGTCCTACAATGAGCAGTTCTTC. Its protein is CASSYNLGSYNEQFF.

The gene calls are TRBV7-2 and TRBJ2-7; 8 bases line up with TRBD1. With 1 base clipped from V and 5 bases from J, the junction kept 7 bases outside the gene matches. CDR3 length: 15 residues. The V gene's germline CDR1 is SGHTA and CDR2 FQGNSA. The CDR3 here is CASSLVGQGANEQYF. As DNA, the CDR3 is TGTGCCAGCAGCTTAGTTGGGCAGGGGGCGAACGAGCAGTACTTC.

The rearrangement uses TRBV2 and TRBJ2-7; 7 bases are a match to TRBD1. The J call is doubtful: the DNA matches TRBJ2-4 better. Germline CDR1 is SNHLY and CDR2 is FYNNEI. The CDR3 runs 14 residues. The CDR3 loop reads CASSKGTVPDIQYF. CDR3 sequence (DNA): TGTGCCAGCAGTAAGGGGACAGTCCCGGACATTCAGTACTTC.

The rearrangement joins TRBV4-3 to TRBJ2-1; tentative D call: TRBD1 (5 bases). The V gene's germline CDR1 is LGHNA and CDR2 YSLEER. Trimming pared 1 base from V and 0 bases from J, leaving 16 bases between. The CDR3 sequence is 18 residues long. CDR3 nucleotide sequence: TGCGCCAGCAGCCAAGGCCCCTTAGGGGCCAACTCCTACAATGAGCAGTTCTTC. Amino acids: CASSQGPLGANSYNEQFF.

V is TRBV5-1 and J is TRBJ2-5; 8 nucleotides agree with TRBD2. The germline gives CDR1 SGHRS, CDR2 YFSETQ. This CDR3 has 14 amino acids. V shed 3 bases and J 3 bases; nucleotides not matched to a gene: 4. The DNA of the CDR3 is TGCGCCAGCAGCTCCGGGGGGGTAAAAGAGACCCAGTACTTC. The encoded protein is CASSSGGVKETQYF.

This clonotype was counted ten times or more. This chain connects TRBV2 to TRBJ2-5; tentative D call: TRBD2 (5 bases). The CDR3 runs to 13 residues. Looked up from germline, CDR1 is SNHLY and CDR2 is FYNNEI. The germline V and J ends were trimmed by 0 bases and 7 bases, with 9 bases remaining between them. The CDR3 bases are TGTGCCAGCAGTGAAGCTAGCGTGGGGACCCAGTACTTC. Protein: CASSEASVGTQYF.

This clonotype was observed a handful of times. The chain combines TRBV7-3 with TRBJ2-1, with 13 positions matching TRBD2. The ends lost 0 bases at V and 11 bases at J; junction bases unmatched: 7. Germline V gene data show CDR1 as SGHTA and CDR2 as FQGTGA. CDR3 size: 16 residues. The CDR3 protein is CASSLTPAGTSGKQFF. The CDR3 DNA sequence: TGTGCCAGCAGCTTAACGCCCGCCGGGACTAGCGGGAAGCAGTTCTTC.

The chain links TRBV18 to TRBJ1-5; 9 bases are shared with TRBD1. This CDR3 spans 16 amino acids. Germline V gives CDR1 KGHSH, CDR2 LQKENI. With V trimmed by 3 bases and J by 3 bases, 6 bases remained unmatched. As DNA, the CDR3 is TGTGCCAGCTCACCTGCCGGGACAGGGTACAATCAGCCCCAGCATTTT. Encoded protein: CASSPAGTGYNQPQHF.

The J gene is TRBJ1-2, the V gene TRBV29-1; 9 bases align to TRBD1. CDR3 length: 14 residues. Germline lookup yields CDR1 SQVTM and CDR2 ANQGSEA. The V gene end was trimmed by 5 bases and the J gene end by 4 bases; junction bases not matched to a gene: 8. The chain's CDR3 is CSVQDRGRSYGYTF. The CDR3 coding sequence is TGCAGCGTTCAGGACAGGGGTCGGAGCTATGGCTACACCTTC.

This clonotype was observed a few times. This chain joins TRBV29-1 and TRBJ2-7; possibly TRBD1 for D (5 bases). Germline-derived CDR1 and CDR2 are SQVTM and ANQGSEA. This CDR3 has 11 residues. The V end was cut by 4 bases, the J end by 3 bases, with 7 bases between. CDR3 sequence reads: CSVGTNYEQYF. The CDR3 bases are TGCAGCGTTGGGACAAACTACGAGCAGTACTTC.

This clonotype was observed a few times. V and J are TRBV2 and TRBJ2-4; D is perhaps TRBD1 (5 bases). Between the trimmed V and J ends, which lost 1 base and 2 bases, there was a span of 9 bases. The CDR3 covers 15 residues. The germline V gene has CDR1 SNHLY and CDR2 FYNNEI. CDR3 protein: CASSEVGATKNIQYF. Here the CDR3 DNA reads TGTGCCAGCAGTGAAGTTGGGGCAACCAAAAACATTCAGTACTTC.

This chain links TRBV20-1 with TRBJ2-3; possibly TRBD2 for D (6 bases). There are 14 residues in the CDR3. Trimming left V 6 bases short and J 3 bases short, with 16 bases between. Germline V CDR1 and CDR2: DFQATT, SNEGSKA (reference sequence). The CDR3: CSAEEGLATDTQYF. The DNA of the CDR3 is TGCAGTGCCGAGGAAGGCCTAGCGACAGATACGCAGTATTTT.

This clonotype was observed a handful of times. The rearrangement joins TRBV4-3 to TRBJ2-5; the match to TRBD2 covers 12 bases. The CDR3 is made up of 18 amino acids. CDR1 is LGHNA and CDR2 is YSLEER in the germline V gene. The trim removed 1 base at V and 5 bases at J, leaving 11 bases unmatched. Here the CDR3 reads CASSQATSGGTGGETQYF. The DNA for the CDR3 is TGCGCCAGCAGCCAAGCGACTAGCGGGGGAACCGGGGGGGAGACCCAGTACTTC.

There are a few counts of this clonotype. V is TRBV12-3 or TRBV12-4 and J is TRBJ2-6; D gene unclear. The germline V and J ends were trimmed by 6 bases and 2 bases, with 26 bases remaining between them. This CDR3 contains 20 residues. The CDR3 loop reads CASSPDGVGLIGAGANVLTF. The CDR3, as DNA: TGTGCCAGCAGCCCCGATGGGGTGGGTCTGATCGGAGCTGGGGCCAACGTCCTGACTTTC.

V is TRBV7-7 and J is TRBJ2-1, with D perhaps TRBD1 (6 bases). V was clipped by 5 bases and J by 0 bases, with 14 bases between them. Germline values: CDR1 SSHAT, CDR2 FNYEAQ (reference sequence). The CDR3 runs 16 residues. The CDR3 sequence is CASSPKEGGSYNEQFF. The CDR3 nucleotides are TGTGCCAGCAGCCCGAAAGAAGGGGGCTCCTACAATGAGCAGTTCTTC. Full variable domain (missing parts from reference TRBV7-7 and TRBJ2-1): GAGVSQSPRYKVTKRGQDVTLRCDPISSHATLYWYQQALGQGPEFLTYFNYEAQPDKSGLPSDRFSAERPEGSISTLTIQRTEQRDSAMYRCASSPKEGGSYNEQFFGPGTRLTVL.

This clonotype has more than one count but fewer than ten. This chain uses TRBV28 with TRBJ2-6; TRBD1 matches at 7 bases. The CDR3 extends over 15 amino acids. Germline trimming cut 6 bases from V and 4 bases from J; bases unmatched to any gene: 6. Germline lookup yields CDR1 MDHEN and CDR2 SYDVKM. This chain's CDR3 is CASRPQGQGANVLTF. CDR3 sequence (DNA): TGTGCCAGCAGACCACAGGGGCAAGGGGCCAACGTCCTGACTTTC.

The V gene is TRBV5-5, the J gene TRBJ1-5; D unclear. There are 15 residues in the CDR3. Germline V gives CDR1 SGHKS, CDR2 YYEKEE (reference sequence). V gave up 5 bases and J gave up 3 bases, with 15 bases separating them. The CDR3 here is CASSPRNSLNQPQHF. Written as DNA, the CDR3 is TGTGCCAGCAGTCCGAGGAACAGCCTCAATCAGCCCCAGCATTTT.

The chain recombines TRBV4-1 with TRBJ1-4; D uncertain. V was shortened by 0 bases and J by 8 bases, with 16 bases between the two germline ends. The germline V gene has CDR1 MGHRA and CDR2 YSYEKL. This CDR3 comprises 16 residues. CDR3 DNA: TGCGCCAGCAGCCAAGATGGTGCAAAGGGTCAGGAAAAACTGTTTTTT. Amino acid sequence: CASSQDGAKGQEKLFF.

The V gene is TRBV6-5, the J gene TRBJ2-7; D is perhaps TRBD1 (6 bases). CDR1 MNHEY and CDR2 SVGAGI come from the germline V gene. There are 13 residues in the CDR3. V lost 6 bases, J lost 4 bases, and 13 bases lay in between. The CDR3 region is CASSRDIIYEQYF. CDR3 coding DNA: TGTGCCAGCAGCCGGGACATAATTTACGAGCAGTACTTC.

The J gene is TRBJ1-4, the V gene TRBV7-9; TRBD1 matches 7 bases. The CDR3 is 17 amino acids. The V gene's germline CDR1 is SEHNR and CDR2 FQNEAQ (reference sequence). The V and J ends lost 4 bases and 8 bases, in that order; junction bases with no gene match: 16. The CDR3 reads CASSYRTGRSHEEKLFF. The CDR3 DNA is TGTGCCAGCAGCTACAGGACAGGCCGGAGCCACGAGGAAAAACTGTTTTTT. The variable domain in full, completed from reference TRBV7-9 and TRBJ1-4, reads DTGVSQNPRHKITKRGQNVTFRCDPISEHNRLYWYRQTLGQGPEFLTYFQNEAQLEKSRLLSDRFSAERPKGSFSTLEIQRTEQGDSAMYLCASSYRTGRSHEEKLFFGSGTQLSVL.